This entry lists 11 T cell receptor beta chains sequenced from one sample in a study of T cells in Graves' hyperthyroidism and ophthalmopathy (dated by TCRdb to about 2019). Library preparation was by multiplex PCR. Instrument on record: Illumina HiSeq 2000. The TCR beta CDR3 regions were amplified from RNA transcripts. The first round of RT-PCR for the TCR CDR3 was performed with the HTBI primer set and the Qiagen OneStep RT-PCR kit. In TCRdb, the public reads were trimmed at Q25 with fastp and aligned with MiXCR, with productive beta chains retained. When rows share a CDR3 protein, they turn into one entry using the most common DNA and genes. This sample holds hundreds of thousands of distinct CDR3 sequences; less than 20% were observed only once. The top ten clonotypes cover 25% to 30% of the sample. Source material: blood. Source of these receptors: a woman aged 18-29 years with Graves' hyperthyroidism that later progressed to Graves' ophthalmopathy.

A remark on this clonotype: This may arise from a read error, as a much more abundant clone is one base away. The chain's CDR3 is CASGPTGELFF. The CDR3 nucleotides are TGTGCCAGCGGACCCACCGGGGAGCTGTTTTTT. The V and J genes are TRBV24-1 and TRBJ2-2; D is unclear. The CDR3 runs 11 residues. Germline V gives CDR1 KGHDR, CDR2 SFDVKD. Between the trimmed V and J ends, which lost 11 bases and 4 bases, there was a span of 7 bases.

This clonotype has ten or more counts. The chain joins TRBV29-1 to TRBJ2-5; TRBD2 agrees at 10 bases. With V trimmed by 1 base and J by 1 base, 3 bases remained unmatched. The CDR3 length is 15 residues. Per germline, CDR1 SQVTM and CDR2 ANQGSEA. In nucleotides, the CDR3 is TGCAGCGTTGAAGGACTAGCGGGCCCCCAAGAGACCCAGTACTTC. This codes for CSVEGLAGPQETQYF.

This clonotype has a count of ten or more. The genes are TRBV6-1 and TRBJ2-5; 7 bases line up with TRBD2. The CDR3 length is 16 residues. Per the germline V gene, CDR1 is MNHNS and CDR2 is SASEGT. V dropped 5 bases and J dropped 1; count of bases not matched to a gene: 10. CDR3 sequence (DNA): TGTGCCAGCAGTCATCTCCTAACTAGCGTCCAAGAGACCCAGTACTTC. It codes for CASSHLLTSVQETQYF.

This clonotype was found many times. V and J are TRBV15 and TRBJ2-7; TRBD2 agrees at 9 bases. Germline V gives CDR1 LNHNV, CDR2 YYDKDF (reference sequence). V lost 1 base, J lost 4 bases, and 5 bases stayed unmatched. The CDR3 contains 15 residues. In DNA form, the CDR3 reads TGTGCCACCAGCAGAGGAGCGGGAGGACAGTACGAGCAGTACTTC. It is translated as CATSRGAGGQYEQYF.

This clonotype has at least ten counts. The V gene is TRBV28, the J gene TRBJ2-1, with D perhaps matching TRBD2 (6 bases). V shed 3 bases and J shed 5 bases, with 17 bases lying between them. Germline V gene sequence: CDR1 MDHEN, CDR2 SYDVKM. CDR3 length: 16 amino acids. CDR3 bases: TGTGCCAGCAGTTTTTTAGCGGTTAGATTCAACAATGAGCAGTTCTTC. This sequence encodes CASSFLAVRFNNEQFF.

About this clonotype itself: This may be a read error, as it is one base from a much larger clone. This sequence joins TRBV20-1 and TRBJ2-5, with TRBD2 matching over 8 bases. The CDR3 is made up of 16 amino acids. Germline CDR1 DFQATT, CDR2 SNEGSKA (reference sequence). The CDR3 loop reads CSDRKRVSGALETQYF. The CDR3 nucleotides read TGCAGTGATAGAAAACGGGTTAGCGGGGCCCTGGAGACCCAGTACTTC.

The J gene is TRBJ1-2, the V gene TRBV5-1; D gene uncertain. Germline values: CDR1 SGHRS, CDR2 YFSETQ. The CDR3 has 15 amino acids. Trimming shortened V by 1 base and J by 3 bases, and 13 bases separated the two germline ends. For the CDR3, the DNA is TGCGCCAGCAGCTTGAGGAACAGCCGTTACTATGGCTACACCTTC. Translating gives CASSLRNSRYYGYTF.

This clonotype came up many times. V gene TRBV4-1 combines with J gene TRBJ1-3; unclear D gene. The germline V gene encodes CDR1 MGHRA and CDR2 YSYEKL. The CDR3 loop spans 15 amino acids. V lost 1 base and J 2 bases, leaving 9 bases between the germline ends. In nucleotides, the CDR3 is TGCGCCAGCAGCCAAGGGGAGTTTCCTGGAAACACCATATATTTT. Amino acids: CASSQGEFPGNTIYF.

V usage is TRBV27 and J usage is TRBJ1-6; 7 nucleotides align to TRBD1. Germline loops: CDR1 MNHEY, CDR2 SMNVEV (reference sequence). The CDR3 is made up of 14 amino acids. The trim removed 4 bases at V and 9 bases at J, leaving 6 bases unmatched. The CDR3 sequence: CASSSGTVSSPLHF. As DNA, the CDR3 is TGTGCCAGCAGTTCCGGGACAGTTAGTTCACCCCTCCACTTT.

This chain connects TRBV7-9 to TRBJ2-2; TRBD1 might be the D (6 bases). In germline, CDR1 is SEHNR, CDR2 FQNEAQ (reference sequence). Trimming pared 5 bases from V and 5 bases from J, leaving 18 bases between. This CDR3 is built from 16 residues. CDR3 protein: CASSPRTEMVTGELFF. CDR3 in DNA: TGTGCCAGCAGCCCCCGGACAGAAATGGTGACCGGGGAGCTGTTTTTT.

This clonotype was detected a few times. The chain employs TRBV11-2 and TRBJ2-7; D uncertain. This CDR3 is 15 amino acids long. Germline values: CDR1 SGHAT, CDR2 FQNNGV. The V end was cut by 3 bases, the J end by 3 bases, with 15 bases between. In DNA form, the CDR3 reads TGTGCCAGCAGCTTCCAAGGGCCTGGTGGCTACGAGCAGTACTTC. Its protein product is CASSFQGPGGYEQYF. Using reference TRBV11-2 and TRBJ2-7 for the parts outside the CDR3, the full variable domain is EAGVAQSPRYKIIEKRQSVAFWCNPISGHATLYWYQQILGQGPKLLIQFQNNGVVDDSQLPKDRFSAERLKGVDSTLKIQPAKLEDSAVYLCASSFQGPGGYEQYFGPGTRLTVT.